The 29 T cell receptor beta chains below were found in one sample sequenced in a study of T cells in Graves' hyperthyroidism and ophthalmopathy. Amplified TCR beta CDR3 regions derived from RNA transcripts. TCR CDR3 underwent first-round RT-PCR with the HTBI primer set. TCRdb re-called the multiplex PCR reads through MiXCR, storing one row per CDR3 protein. The sample includes about 400,000 distinct CDR3 sequences, 15% of them seen just once. Sequencing was performed on blood. The source of these receptors is a woman in her 30s with Graves' hyperthyroidism.

A few counts support this clonotype. The chain uses TRBV20-1 and TRBJ1-5; perhaps TRBD1 as D (5 bases). Germline loops: CDR1 DFQATT, CDR2 SNEGSKA (reference sequence). Trimming took 0 bases from V and 7 from J, leaving 19 bases between them. The CDR3 runs to 16 residues. CDR3 region: CSAREEWGTAGQPQHF. DNA for the CDR3: TGCAGTGCTAGAGAGGAATGGGGGACCGCGGGACAGCCCCAGCATTTT.

This chain links TRBV4-1 with TRBJ2-2; D remains ambiguous. Germline lookup yields CDR1 MGHRA and CDR2 YSYEKL. This CDR3 is 14 amino acids long. Trimming cost V 4 bases and J 4 bases, with 10 bases left between them. The CDR3 sequence is CASSPLGGTGELFF. The CDR3, as DNA: TGCGCCAGCAGCCCCTTGGGCGGCACCGGGGAGCTGTTTTTT.

There are a few counts of this clonotype. The chain employs TRBV19 and TRBJ1-1; TRBD1 aligns across 7 bases. The germline CDR1 and CDR2 sequences are LNHDA and SQIVND (reference sequence). Trimming removed 7 bases from V and 5 bases from J; junction bases left unmatched: 10. This CDR3 is built from 14 residues. CDR3 region: CASNHRGAGTEAFF. The DNA for the CDR3 is TGTGCCAGTAACCACAGGGGTGCGGGTACTGAAGCTTTCTTT.

The sample holds a few counts of this clonotype. Just one base apart from a much larger clone, this may be a read error. This chain uses TRBV13 with TRBJ2-4, with TRBD2 matching over 9 bases. The CDR3 consists of 15 residues. Germline V gene lookup returns CDR1 PRHDT and CDR2 FYEKMQ (reference sequence). V shed 0 bases and J 9 bases; nucleotides not matched to a gene: 6. CDR3 coding DNA: TGTGCCAGCAGCTTAGGGACTAGCGGTCAAAGCATTCAGTACTTC. Translating gives CASSLGTSGQSIQYF.

This clonotype was counted at least ten times. This chain links TRBV20-1 with TRBJ1-5; 9 bases are a match to TRBD1. The CDR3 length is 15 residues. The germline V gene encodes CDR1 DFQATT and CDR2 SNEGSKA (reference sequence). The junction had 8 bases not matched to a gene; V was cut back by 4 bases and J by 4 bases. The CDR3 here is CSAIGTGTGNQPQHF. DNA for the CDR3: TGCAGTGCTATCGGGACCGGGACAGGGAATCAGCCCCAGCATTTT.

This clonotype was picked up a small number of times. The rearrangement links TRBV19 to TRBJ2-7, with 7 bases lining up with TRBD2. CDR1 is LNHDA and CDR2 is SQIVND in the germline V gene (reference sequence). V was pared by 7 bases and J by 2 bases, with 8 bases of the junction left unmatched. The CDR3 contains 14 residues. The CDR3 DNA sequence: TGTGCCAGTAAAGGGCGGGAGCCACCCTACGAGCAGTACTTC. It encodes CASKGREPPYEQYF.

This clonotype was seen at least ten times. The V gene is TRBV6-1, the J gene TRBJ2-5; 9 bases map to TRBD2. J was trimmed by 2 bases and V by 6 bases; bases with no gene match: 7. Per germline, CDR1 MNHNS and CDR2 SASEGT. This CDR3 contains 15 residues. The CDR3 here is CASSKLAGLQETQYF. DNA of the CDR3: TGTGCCAGCAGCAAGCTAGCGGGATTACAAGAGACCCAGTACTTC.

The chain carries TRBV20-1 and TRBJ2-7; no clear D. The CDR3 loop spans 15 amino acids. Germline CDR1 and CDR2: DFQATT and SNEGSKA (reference sequence). V was cut by 5 bases and J by 2 bases, with 19 bases left in between. The CDR3 spells CSAANDRPGAYEQYF. CDR3 DNA sequence: TGCAGTGCTGCAAATGACCGCCCTGGGGCCTACGAGCAGTACTTC.

The chain couples TRBV10-3 to TRBJ1-2; 7 positions agree with TRBD1. The V and J ends lost 4 bases and 8 bases, in that order; junction bases with no gene match: 10. In germline, CDR1 is ENHRY, CDR2 SYGVKD. The CDR3 is made up of 14 amino acids. The CDR3 is CAISGSREGGGYTF. The CDR3 DNA follows: TGTGCCATCAGTGGCAGCAGGGAAGGGGGCGGCTACACCTTC.

Many counts were recorded for this clonotype. The genes are TRBV11-2 and TRBJ1-1, with D possibly TRBD1 on 6 matching bases. CDR1 is SGHAT, CDR2 FQNNGV, per germline. Trimming removed 5 bases from V and 3 bases from J, with 16 bases in between. The CDR3 runs 15 residues. Here the CDR3 DNA reads TGTGCCAGCAGCACCATCCAGGGGCGGGACACTGAAGCTTTCTTT. It is translated as CASSTIQGRDTEAFF. Full variable domain (outside the CDR3, taken from reference TRBV11-2 and TRBJ1-1): EAGVAQSPRYKIIEKRQSVAFWCNPISGHATLYWYQQILGQGPKLLIQFQNNGVVDDSQLPKDRFSAERLKGVDSTLKIQPAKLEDSAVYLCASSTIQGRDTEAFFGQGTRLTVV.

This clonotype has a handful of counts. The CDR3 nucleotides are TGTGCCAGCAGCCAAGTTTTGGGACTAGCGGAACTAGCCAAAAACATTCAGTACTTC. It specifies CASSQVLGLAELAKNIQYF. J is TRBJ2-4 and V is TRBV3-1, with 11 bases that match TRBD2. Germline values: CDR1 LGHDT, CDR2 YNNKEL (reference sequence). The CDR3 covers 19 residues. Trimming took 1 base from V and 0 from J; bases not matched to a gene: 8.

This clonotype occurred many times. V and J are TRBV15 and TRBJ2-7; 10 nucleotides line up with TRBD2. Trimming at V came to 2 bases and at J to 8 bases, leaving 3 bases not matched to a gene. Germline CDR1 and CDR2: LNHNV and YYDKDF (reference sequence). The CDR3 has 13 amino acids. CDR3 residues: CATSRPGLAKQYF. The CDR3 bases are TGTGCCACCAGCAGACCGGGACTAGCGAAGCAGTACTTC. Using reference TRBV15 and TRBJ2-7 for the parts outside the CDR3, the full variable domain is DAMVIQNPRYQVTQFGKPVTLSCSQTLNHNVMYWYQQKSSQAPKLLFHYYDKDFNNEADTPDNFQSRRPNTSFCFLDIRSPGLGDTAMYLCATSRPGLAKQYFGPGTRLTVT.

This clonotype showed up just a few times. The chain is built from TRBV27 and TRBJ1-1; a possible D gene is TRBD1 (5 bases). In germline, CDR1 is MNHEY, CDR2 SMNVEV (reference sequence). V lost 3 bases and J 3 bases, leaving 11 bases between the germline ends. The CDR3 is 14 amino acids. The CDR3 loop is CASSFGGVDTEAFF. Written as DNA, the CDR3 is TGTGCCAGCAGTTTCGGGGGGGTGGACACTGAAGCTTTCTTT.

Ten or more counts support this clonotype. The chain carries TRBV6-1 and TRBJ2-5; a possible D gene is TRBD1 (6 bases). CDR1 and CDR2 from the germline V gene are MNHNS and SASEGT. The V end lost 8 bases, the J end lost 3 bases, and 13 bases lay between the germline ends. This CDR3 contains 13 residues. CDR3 nucleotides: TGTGCCAGCGGCGACGGGACAAAAGAGACCCAGTACTTC. Translating gives CASGDGTKETQYF.

Details on this clonotype: A much larger clone lies one base from this, so it may be a read error. V usage is TRBV28 and J usage is TRBJ2-1; D may be TRBD2 (7 bases). The CDR3 is 16 amino acids. Germline V gene data show CDR1 as MDHEN and CDR2 as SYDVKM. In DNA form, the CDR3 reads TGTGCCAGCAGTTCGGGCGGAGGGGGGGCCTACAATAAGCAGTTCTTC. Translation: CASSSGGGGAYNKQFF.

There are many counts of this clonotype. This chain links TRBV7-9 with TRBJ2-1; D unclear. Germline V CDR1 and CDR2: SEHNR, FQNEAQ (reference sequence). The CDR3 has 16 amino acids. V was clipped by 3 bases and J by 0 bases, with 12 bases between them. The CDR3 coding sequence is TGTGCCAGCAGCTTTGAACGGACGAGCTCCTACAATGAGCAGTTCTTC. Its translation: CASSFERTSSYNEQFF.

On this clonotype: Being one base from a much bigger clone, this may be a read error. The chain couples TRBV29-1 to TRBJ2-5, with a possible D match to TRBD2 (5 bases). V lost 7 bases, J lost 3 bases, and 12 bases lay in between. The CDR3 runs to 12 residues. Per the germline V gene, CDR1 is SQVTM and CDR2 is ANQGSEA. In nucleotides, the CDR3 is TGCAGCGCTGATATGGGAGAAGAGACCCAGTACTTC. Translating it yields CSADMGEETQYF.

This clonotype was recorded at least ten times. This rearrangement joins TRBV7-9 to TRBJ1-1; D remains ambiguous. The germline V gene encodes CDR1 SEHNR and CDR2 FQNEAQ (reference sequence). This CDR3 has 12 amino acids. The ends were cut back, 2 bases at V and 6 bases at J, with 7 bases in the middle. CDR3 region: CASSLPAAEAFF. CDR3 in DNA: TGTGCCAGCAGCTTACCGGCAGCTGAAGCTTTCTTT.

This clonotype was found a few times. This chain uses TRBV4-2 with TRBJ2-1; 8 nucleotides match TRBD1. V trimming: 2 bases; J trimming: 6 bases; junction bases outside the gene matches: 6. The germline gives CDR1 LGHNA, CDR2 YNFKEQ. This CDR3 region has 15 residues. The CDR3 DNA follows: TGTGCCAGCAGCCAACTGGGGCAGGGGGCCAATGAGCAGTTCTTC. Protein product: CASSQLGQGANEQFF.

The rearrangement links TRBV4-2 to TRBJ2-7, with 7 bases lining up with TRBD1. J lost 0 bases, V lost 4 bases, and 6 bases had no gene match. From germline, CDR1 is LGHNA and CDR2 YNFKEQ. The CDR3 runs to 15 residues. The CDR3 is CASSRTGESSYEQYF. In DNA, the CDR3 is TGTGCCAGCAGCCGGACAGGAGAAAGCTCCTACGAGCAGTACTTC.

The rearrangement links TRBV7-6 to TRBJ2-2; 7 nucleotides align to TRBD2. With 10 bases clipped from V and 6 bases from J, the junction kept 8 bases outside the gene matches. The CDR3 is 13 amino acids. Per germline, CDR1 SGHVS and CDR2 FNYEAQ. CDR3 sequence reads: CATTLGGPGELFF. CDR3 nucleotide sequence: TGTGCCACGACCCTGGGAGGGCCCGGGGAGCTGTTTTTT.

In its sample, this clonotype was seen a few times. J is TRBJ1-5 and V is TRBV6-1; D is unresolved. This CDR3 spans 17 amino acids. Trimming shortened V by 1 base and J by 0 bases, and 13 bases separated the two germline ends. CDR1 MNHNS and CDR2 SASEGT come from the germline V gene. CDR3 DNA sequence: TGTGCCAGCAGTGAAGACTCGGGCAGATATAGCAATCAGCCCCAGCATTTT. It is translated as CASSEDSGRYSNQPQHF.

Here the CDR3 DNA reads TGTGCCAGCAGGGTTGACAGCCCCGGGGAGCTGTTTTTT. Protein sequence: CASRVDSPGELFF. The rearrangement uses TRBV12-3 or TRBV12-4 and TRBJ2-2; tentatively, D is TRBD1 (5 bases). The germline V and J ends were trimmed by 6 bases and 6 bases, with 11 bases remaining between them. The CDR3 is made up of 13 amino acids.

This clonotype came up many times. The chain is built from TRBV20-1 and TRBJ1-1; weak D call: TRBD1 (5 bases). The germline CDR1 and CDR2 sequences are DFQATT and SNEGSKA (reference sequence). V lost 3 bases, J lost 0 bases, and 32 bases lay in between. The CDR3 consists of 21 residues. CDR3 sequence: CSASRIREYTTGGHLNTEAFF. DNA for the CDR3: TGCAGTGCTAGCCGAATTAGGGAGTATACTACGGGCGGACACTTGAACACTGAAGCTTTCTTT.

This clonotype has more than one count but fewer than ten. The V gene is TRBV7-6, the J gene TRBJ2-1; possibly TRBD1 or TRBD2 for D (6 bases each). The germline V and J ends were trimmed by 4 bases and 9 bases, with 19 bases remaining between them. Germline assignment: CDR1 SGHVS and CDR2 FNYEAQ. The CDR3 is 15 amino acids. The CDR3 loop is CASSWGAGLGREQFF. CDR3 in DNA: TGTGCCAGCAGCTGGGGGGCGGGATTAGGGCGTGAGCAGTTCTTC.

In its sample, this clonotype was seen many times. The chain links TRBV30 to TRBJ1-5; no firm D call. With 2 bases removed from V and 0 bases from J, the gap between germline ends came to 5 bases. The CDR3 is 13 residues long. Germline V lookup: CDR1 GTSNPN, CDR2 SVGIG (reference sequence). Here the CDR3 reads CAWSKDSNQPQHF. In DNA form, the CDR3 reads TGTGCCTGGAGTAAAGATAGCAATCAGCCCCAGCATTTT.

The chain uses TRBV4-1 and TRBJ2-2; the D is unclear. Trimming pared 0 bases from V and 0 bases from J, leaving 8 bases between. The CDR3 consists of 16 residues. The germline gives CDR1 MGHRA, CDR2 YSYEKL. The CDR3 reads CASSQDTLSNTGELFF. CDR3 DNA sequence: TGCGCCAGCAGCCAAGATACACTTTCGAACACCGGGGAGCTGTTTTTT.

The chain employs TRBV3-1 and TRBJ2-1; TRBD2 matches at 8 bases. The germline V gene encodes CDR1 LGHDT and CDR2 YNNKEL (reference sequence). The CDR3 contains 14 residues. After removal of 4 bases from V and 12 bases from J, the junction contained 11 bases not matched to a gene. The CDR3 protein is CASSPTGLADGQFF. Written as DNA, the CDR3 is TGTGCCAGCAGCCCTACTGGACTAGCTGACGGGCAGTTCTTC.

V and J are TRBV29-1 and TRBJ2-1; D remains ambiguous. The CDR3 contains 14 residues. In germline, CDR1 is SQVTM, CDR2 ANQGSEA. The V end was cut by 2 bases, the J end by 4 bases, with 12 bases between. CDR3 amino acids: CSVEPRSHYNEQFF. CDR3 DNA: TGCAGCGTTGAACCCAGGAGCCATTACAATGAGCAGTTCTTC.